The entry below gives a single T cell receptor beta chain sequence along with its context. This record comes from a study of blood T cell repertoires in COVID-19. Methods used by the authors: Estimates of nucleated cell counts were drawn from the amplification of reference gene primers. Sequencing was performed with immunoSEQ multiplex PCR; in TCRdb, only in-frame clones are kept and a portion is missing. V and J calls and clone size follow that table, whereas D and trimming were derived from the DNA. The sample has approximately 140,000 clones; approximately 90% are singletons. This CDR3 comprises 18 residues. Germline assignment: CDR1 LGHDT and CDR2 YNNKEL (reference sequence). Germline trimming cut 4 bases from V and 3 bases from J; bases unmatched to any gene: 12.

The chain couples TRBV3-1 (or the pseudogene TRBV3-2) to TRBJ2-4, with 10 bases matching TRBD2. This TCR was recovered from a human donor in a cohort sampled during active COVID-19. Sample: peripheral blood. CDR3 nucleotide sequence: TGTGCCAGCAGCCTACACCCGCTAGCGGGGGACCTCAAAAACATTCAGTACTTC. Its protein is CASSLHPLAGDLKNIQYF.